This TCR beta chain was recorded in a study of cytomegalovirus exposure and HLA in healthy donors. Study-level findings and limits: Some V segments could not be told apart, so they were left out, TRBV6-2 and TRBV6-3 among them.

CDR1 is SEHNR, CDR2 FQNEAQ, per germline (reference sequence). CDR3 length equals 16 residues. V dropped 1 base and J dropped 2; count of bases not matched to a gene: 4. Points on this clone: The antigen remains unidentified.

PCR involved 60 Vbeta and 13 Jbeta primers. Profiled with immunoSEQ multiplex PCR; TCRdb holds only in-frame clones, not every one. The sample lists 150,000 to 180,000 clones, around 83% occurring once. The rearrangement uses TRBV7-9 and TRBJ2-4; 8 nucleotides line up with TRBD1. The origin of this receptor is a woman under 30 in good health and CMV-seronegative. The sequenced sample was PBMCs. Written as DNA, the CDR3 is TGTGCCAGCAGCTTAGAACAGGGGGGTTCCAAAAACATTCAGTACTTC. Amino acids: CASSLEQGGSKNIQYF.